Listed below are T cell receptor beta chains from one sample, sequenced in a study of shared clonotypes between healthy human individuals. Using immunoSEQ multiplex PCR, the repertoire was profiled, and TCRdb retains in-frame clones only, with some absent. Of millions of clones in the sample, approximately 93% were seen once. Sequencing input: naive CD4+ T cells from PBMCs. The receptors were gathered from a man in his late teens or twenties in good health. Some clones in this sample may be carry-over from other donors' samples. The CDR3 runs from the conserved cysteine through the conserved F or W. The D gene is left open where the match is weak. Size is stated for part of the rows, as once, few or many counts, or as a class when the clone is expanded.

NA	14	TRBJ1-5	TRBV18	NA	CASSAGGEDQPQHF	TGTGCCAGCTCCGCGGGAGGGGAGGATCAGCCCCAGCATTTT
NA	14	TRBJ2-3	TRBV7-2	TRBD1	CASSLRSRGQTQYF	TGTGCCAGCAGCCTGCGGTCCAGGGGGCAAACGCAGTATTTT
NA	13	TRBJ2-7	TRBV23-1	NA	CARPARDSYEQYF	TGCGCCAGACCGGCCCGGGATTCCTACGAGCAGTACTTC
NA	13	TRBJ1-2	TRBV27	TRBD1	CASSYRGNYGYTF	TGTGCCAGCAGTTACAGGGGAAACTATGGCTACACCTTC
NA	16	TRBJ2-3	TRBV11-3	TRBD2	CASSLEGTSKTDTQYF	TGTGCCAGCAGCTTAGAGGGGACTAGTAAGACAGATACGCAGTATTTT
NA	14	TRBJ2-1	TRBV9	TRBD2	CASSVGLAMNEQFF	TGTGCCAGCAGCGTAGGACTAGCGATGAATGAGCAGTTCTTC
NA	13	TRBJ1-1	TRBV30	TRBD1	CAWSRSGGRGSFF	TGTGCCTGGAGTCGATCAGGGGGCAGGGGTTCCTTCTTT
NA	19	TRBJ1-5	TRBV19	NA	CASSTPRHRSQYSNQPQHF	TGTGCCAGTAGTACCCCTCGTCACAGGTCCCAATATAGCAATCAGCCCCAGCATTTT
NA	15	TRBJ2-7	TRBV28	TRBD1	CASTLRDRISYEQYF	TGTGCCAGCACCCTGAGGGACAGAATATCCTACGAGCAGTACTTC
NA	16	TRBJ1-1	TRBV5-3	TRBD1	CARSSWTGNMNTEAFF	TGTGCCAGAAGCTCCTGGACAGGGAACATGAACACTGAAGCTTTCTTT
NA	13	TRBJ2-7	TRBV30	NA	CAWSGLGSYEQYF	TGTGCCTGGAGTGGCCTAGGTAGCTACGAGCAGTACTTC
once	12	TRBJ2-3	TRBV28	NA	CASSLSASTQYF	TGTGCCAGCAGTTTATCCGCCTCGACGCAGTATTTT
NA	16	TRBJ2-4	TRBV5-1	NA	CASSAGTAVAKNIQYF	TGCGCCAGCAGCGCTGGGACCGCCGTAGCCAAAAACATTCAGTACTTC
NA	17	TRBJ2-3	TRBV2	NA	CASSSGPRVDPTDTQYF	TGTGCCAGCAGTTCTGGGCCGAGGGTTGACCCGACAGATACGCAGTATTTT
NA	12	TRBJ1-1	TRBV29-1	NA	CSAVGGGTEAFF	TGCAGCGCCGTAGGGGGAGGCACTGAAGCTTTCTTT
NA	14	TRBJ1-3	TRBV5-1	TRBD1	CASSWDSSGNTIYF	TGCGCCAGCAGTTGGGACAGCTCTGGAAACACCATATATTTT
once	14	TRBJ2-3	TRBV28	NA	CASSWPSDSDTQYF	TGTGCCAGCAGTTGGCCTAGCGATTCAGATACGCAGTATTTT
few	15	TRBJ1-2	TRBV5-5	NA	CASSLPGLRLGGYTF	TGTGCCAGCAGCTTGCCGGGACTCAGACTTGGTGGCTACACCTTC
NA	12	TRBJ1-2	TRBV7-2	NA	CASSFDSYGYTF	TGTGCCAGCAGTTTCGACAGCTATGGCTACACCTTC
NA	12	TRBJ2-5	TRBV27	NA	CASSPSWETQYF	TGTGCCAGCAGTCCCTCTTGGGAGACCCAGTACTTC
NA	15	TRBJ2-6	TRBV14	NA	CASSKGGSGANVLTF	TGTGCCAGCAGCAAGGGCGGCTCTGGGGCCAACGTCCTGACTTTC
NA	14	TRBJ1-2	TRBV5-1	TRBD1	CASMRVTGGYGYTF	TGCGCCAGCATGAGGGTGACAGGGGGGTATGGCTACACCTTC
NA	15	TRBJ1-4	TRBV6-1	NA	CASRGARLGNEKLFF	TGTGCCAGCAGGGGCGCCCGGTTGGGTAATGAAAAACTGTTTTTT
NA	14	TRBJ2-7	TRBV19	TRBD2	CATKGTTFPDEQYF	TGTGCCACTAAAGGGACTACCTTCCCAGACGAGCAGTACTTC
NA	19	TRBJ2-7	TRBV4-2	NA	CASSQDRGTRVQRSYEQYF	TGTGCCAGCAGCCAAGACCGAGGGACACGGGTTCAGCGGTCCTACGAGCAGTACTTC
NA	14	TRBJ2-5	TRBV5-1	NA	CASSLVTDQETQYF	TGCGCCAGCAGCTTGGTGACAGATCAAGAGACCCAGTACTTC
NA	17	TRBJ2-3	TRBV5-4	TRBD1	CASSSGTGVSLTDTQYF	TGTGCCAGCAGCTCCGGGACAGGGGTATCTCTCACAGATACGCAGTATTTT
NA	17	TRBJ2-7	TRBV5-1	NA	CASSLRVAPGRNYEQYF	TGCGCCAGCAGCTTAAGGGTGGCTCCGGGACGGAACTACGAGCAGTACTTC
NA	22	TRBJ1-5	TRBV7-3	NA	CASMPLPADRSPRTYSNQPQHF	TGTGCCAGCATGCCTCTTCCTGCCGATCGTTCCCCACGCACGTATAGCAATCAGCCCCAGCATTTT
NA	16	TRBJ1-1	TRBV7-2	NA	CASSSPWGGINTEAFF	TGTGCCAGCAGCTCTCCTTGGGGCGGGATAAACACTGAAGCTTTCTTT
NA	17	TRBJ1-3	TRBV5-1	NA	CASSPQGQPFSGNTIYF	TGCGCCAGCAGCCCCCAAGGACAGCCATTCTCTGGAAACACCATATATTTT
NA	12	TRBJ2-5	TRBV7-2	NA	CASSLVGETQYF	TGTGCCAGCAGCTTAGTAGGGGAGACCCAGTACTTC
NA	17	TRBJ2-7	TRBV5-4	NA	CASSLAGLNLSSYEQYF	TGTGCCAGCAGCTTGGCGGGACTGAACCTTAGCTCCTACGAGCAGTACTTC
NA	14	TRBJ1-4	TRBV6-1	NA	CASRVQVFNEKLFF	TGTGCCAGCAGGGTGCAGGTGTTTAATGAAAAACTGTTTTTT
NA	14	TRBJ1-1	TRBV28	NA	CASSPLTDFTEAFF	TGTGCCAGCAGTCCCCTGACGGATTTCACTGAAGCTTTCTTT
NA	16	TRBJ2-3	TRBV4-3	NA	CASSQGPLAGTDTQYF	TGCGCCAGCAGCCAAGGACCGTTAGCGGGCACAGATACGCAGTATTTT
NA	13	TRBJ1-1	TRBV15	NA	CATRGHKNTEAFF	TGTGCCACCAGGGGACACAAGAACACTGAAGCTTTCTTT
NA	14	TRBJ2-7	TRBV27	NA	CASSAESPPNLAYF	TGTGCCAGCAGTGCAGAGAGCCCTCCAAACTTGGCTTACTTC
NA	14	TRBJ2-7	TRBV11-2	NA	CASSQGGSSYEQYF	TGTGCCAGCAGCCAGGGGGGCAGTTCCTACGAGCAGTACTTC
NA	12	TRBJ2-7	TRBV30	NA	CAWSGAGPEQYF	TGTGCCTGGAGTGGGGCGGGGCCCGAGCAGTACTTC
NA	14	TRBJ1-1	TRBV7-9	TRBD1	CASSRDREDTEAFF	TGTGCCAGCAGCCGCGACAGGGAGGACACTGAAGCTTTCTTT
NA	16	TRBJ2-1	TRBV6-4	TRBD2	CASSERGLAGVYEQFF	TGTGCCAGCAGTGAGCGGGGACTAGCGGGAGTGTATGAGCAGTTCTTC
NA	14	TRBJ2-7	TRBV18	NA	CASSPLGAGYEQYF	TGTGCCAGCTCACCACTGGGGGCTGGGTACGAGCAGTACTTC
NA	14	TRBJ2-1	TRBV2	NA	CASSPGASYNEQFF	TGTGCCAGCAGTCCGGGCGCATCATACAATGAGCAGTTCTTC
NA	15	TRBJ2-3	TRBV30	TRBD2	CAWSVHSGRLDTQYF	TGTGCCTGGAGTGTACATAGCGGGAGATTAGATACGCAGTATTTT
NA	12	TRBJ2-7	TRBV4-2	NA	CASSQPSYEQYF	TGTGCCAGCAGCCAACCCAGCTACGAGCAGTACTTC
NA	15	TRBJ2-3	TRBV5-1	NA	CASAYTTGTRGTQYF	TGCGCCAGCGCTTACACCACAGGGACGCGGGGTACGCAGTATTTT
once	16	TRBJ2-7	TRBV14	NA	CASSQLMGTGVYEQYF	TGTGCCAGCAGCCAGTTAATGGGAACAGGAGTCTACGAGCAGTACTTC
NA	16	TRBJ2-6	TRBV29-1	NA	CSVAGSIDSGANVLTF	TGCAGCGTTGCGGGCAGCATAGACTCTGGGGCCAACGTCCTGACTTTC
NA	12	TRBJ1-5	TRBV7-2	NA	CASSHGWEPQHF	TGTGCCAGCAGCCACGGGTGGGAGCCCCAGCATTTT
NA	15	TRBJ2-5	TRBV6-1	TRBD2	CASSERPSGRETQYF	TGTGCCAGCAGTGAGAGGCCTAGCGGGAGGGAGACCCAGTACTTC
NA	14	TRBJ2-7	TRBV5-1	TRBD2	CASSLSSGNYEQYF	TGCGCCAGCAGCTTGTCTAGCGGGAACTACGAGCAGTACTTC
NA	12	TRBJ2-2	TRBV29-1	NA	CSVAMNTGELFF	TGCAGCGTTGCGATGAACACCGGGGAGCTGTTTTTT
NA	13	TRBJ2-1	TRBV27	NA	CASSLNRDNEQFF	TGTGCCAGCAGTTTAAATAGGGACAATGAGCAGTTCTTC
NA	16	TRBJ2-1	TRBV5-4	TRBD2	CASSPGGTSGFDEQFF	TGTGCCAGCAGCCCCGGGGGCACTAGCGGGTTCGATGAGCAGTTCTTC
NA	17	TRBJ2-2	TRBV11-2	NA	CASSLVGGVWNTGELFF	TGTGCCAGCAGCTTAGTTGGGGGCGTATGGAACACCGGGGAGCTGTTTTTT